The 26 T cell receptor beta chains below all came from one sample that was sequenced in a study of graft-versus-host responses after intestinal transplantation. Generated by immunoSEQ multiplex PCR, the TCRdb table keeps only in-frame clones and is missing some. In the table there are roughly 70,000 clones, about nine tenths of which are singletons. The starting material was bone marrow, obtained around 720 days after intestinal transplantation. These receptors all stem from a human patient who received an intestinal transplant, so some T cells may come from the graft donor.

The chain joins TRBV6-5 to TRBJ2-7, with 7 bases aligning to TRBD1. This CDR3 spans 15 amino acids. Germline V CDR1 and CDR2: MNHEY, SVGAGI. Germline trimming cut 4 bases from V and 4 bases from J; bases unmatched to any gene: 10. CDR3: CASSSDPGQKYEQYF. CDR3 bases: TGTGCCAGCAGTTCGGATCCGGGACAGAAATACGAGCAGTACTTC.

The rearrangement links TRBV11-3 to TRBJ2-7, with D possibly TRBD2 on 5 matching bases. Germline CDR1 reads SGHNT; CDR2 reads YENEEA. The CDR3 contains 14 residues. V was shortened by 2 bases and J by 7 bases, with 15 bases between the two germline ends. The CDR3 sequence: CASSLNTGVGEQYF. Here the CDR3 DNA reads TGTGCCAGCAGCTTAAATACCGGGGTGGGTGAGCAGTACTTC.

The chain is built from TRBV7-3 and TRBJ2-7, with D perhaps matching TRBD1 or TRBD2 (5 bases each). The germline V gene has CDR1 SGHTA and CDR2 FQGTGA. V shed 5 bases and J shed 1 base, with 9 bases lying between them. This CDR3 region has 13 residues. CDR3 protein: CASSVGPSYEQYF. In DNA form, the CDR3 reads TGTGCCAGCAGCGTGGGACCTTCCTACGAGCAGTACTTC.

This chain connects TRBV18 to TRBJ1-3, with D unclear. Germline V gene lookup returns CDR1 KGHSH and CDR2 LQKENI. The CDR3 contains 18 residues. V was clipped by 2 bases and J by 0 bases, with 17 bases between them. The CDR3 DNA follows: TGTGCCAGCTCACCAACGGCAGGACGGATCACCTCTGGAAACACCATATATTTT. This gives the protein CASSPTAGRITSGNTIYF. Combining the CDR3 with reference TRBV18 and TRBJ1-3 gives the whole variable domain NAGVMQNPRHLVRRRGQEARLRCSPMKGHSHVYWYRQLPEEGLKFMVYLQKENIIDESGMPKERFSAEFPKEGPSILRIQQVVRGDSAAYFCASSPTAGRITSGNTIYFGEGSWLTVV.

V and J are TRBV6-6 and TRBJ1-5; D is possibly TRBD1 (6 bases). The CDR3 is 15 amino acids. The V gene lost 1 base and the J gene lost 1 base, with 8 bases spanning the gap. The V gene's germline CDR1 is MNHNY and CDR2 SVGAGI (reference sequence). This chain's CDR3 is CASSYYRESNQPQHF. The CDR3 nucleotides read TGTGCCAGCAGTTACTACAGGGAGAGCAATCAGCCCCAGCATTTT.

This clone came up a few times. Germline is not matched at one junction end, which may reflect a read error. CDR3 amino acids: CASGTLGVAF. The CDR3 nucleotides read TGTGCTAGTGGTACGCTTGGGGTCGCCTTT. This rearrangement joins TRBV12-5 to TRBJ1-1; D gene unclear. CDR3 size: 10 residues. The germline gives CDR1 LGHNT, CDR2 FRNRAP.

The J gene is TRBJ1-2, the V gene TRBV7-6; D gene unclear. In germline, CDR1 is SGHVS, CDR2 FNYEAQ. The CDR3 spans 14 residues. The V end lost 3 bases, the J end lost 2 bases, and 10 bases lay between the germline ends. The CDR3 coding sequence is TGTGCCAGCAGCTTTGGGGAATCCAACTATGGCTACACCTTC. Its protein is CASSFGESNYGYTF.

The V gene is TRBV4-3, the J gene TRBJ2-7; D is uncertain. Trimming pared 0 bases from V and 1 base from J, leaving 10 bases between. This CDR3 has 15 amino acids. Germline CDR1 and CDR2: LGHNA and YSLEER. CDR3 sequence (DNA): TGCGCCAGCAGCCAAGATACGGAACTTTCCTACGAGCAGTACTTC. Protein product: CASSQDTELSYEQYF.

Only one count was recorded for this clone. The rearrangement uses TRBV11-3 and TRBJ2-1; weak D call: TRBD2 (5 bases). Trimming shortened V by 4 bases and J by 0 bases, and 19 bases separated the two germline ends. Germline values: CDR1 SGHNT, CDR2 YENEEA. This CDR3 region has 18 residues. CDR3 loop: CASSSSLLAGSSYNEQFF. The CDR3 nucleotides are TGTGCCAGCAGCTCTAGTCTGCTAGCCGGAAGCTCCTACAATGAGCAGTTCTTC. The full variable domain, its missing parts supplied by reference TRBV11-3 and TRBJ2-1, is EAGVVQSPRYKIIEKKQPVAFWCNPISGHNTLYWYLQNLGQGPELLIRYENEEAVDDSQLPKDRFSAERLKGVDSTLKIQPAELGDSAVYLCASSSSLLAGSSYNEQFFGPGTRLTVL.

V usage is TRBV2 and J usage is TRBJ2-3, with D perhaps matching TRBD2 (6 bases). Looked up from germline, CDR1 is SNHLY and CDR2 is FYNNEI. The CDR3 is 15 residues long. Deletions cut 4 bases from V and 3 bases from J, with 14 bases between. In nucleotides, the CDR3 is TGTGCCAGCAGTGTTCAGGGACTTGGAACAGATACGCAGTATTTT. It specifies CASSVQGLGTDTQYF. Full variable domain (remainder filled in from reference TRBV2 and TRBJ2-3): EPEVTQTPSHQVTQMGQEVILRCVPISNHLYFYWYRQILGQKVEFLVSFYNNEISEKSEIFDDQFSVERPDGSNFTLKIRSTKLEDSAMYFCASSVQGLGTDTQYFGPGTRLTVL.

This clone has more than one count but fewer than ten. The chain uses TRBV11-2 and TRBJ1-1; 7 bases match TRBD1. V shed 1 base and J 6 bases; nucleotides not matched to a gene: 2. The germline V gene has CDR1 SGHAT and CDR2 FQNNGV. CDR3 length: 13 residues. As DNA, the CDR3 is TGTGCCAGCAGCTTAGCCCAGGGGGCTGAAGCTTTCTTT. It encodes CASSLAQGAEAFF.

V usage is TRBV7-2 and J usage is TRBJ1-5; D is ambiguous. This CDR3 contains 15 residues. Germline V gives CDR1 SGHTA, CDR2 FQGNSA. Trimming stripped 5 bases from V and 1 base from J, with 12 bases between. The CDR3 DNA is TGTGCCAGCAGCCAAGATCCTGGGAGCAATCAGCCCCAGCATTTT. Its translation: CASSQDPGSNQPQHF.

This chain uses TRBV4-1 with TRBJ2-2, with TRBD2 as a possible D gene (5 bases). The CDR3 is 17 amino acids. V shed 2 bases and J shed 0 bases, with 13 bases lying between them. In germline, CDR1 is MGHRA, CDR2 YSYEKL. Written as DNA, the CDR3 is TGCGCCAGCAGCCAACCAACGGGGAACGCGAACACCGGGGAGCTGTTTTTT. This codes for CASSQPTGNANTGELFF.

The V call is TRBV29-1, the J call TRBJ2-2; TRBD2 agrees at 9 bases. This CDR3 region has 14 residues. The junction had 7 bases not matched to a gene; V was cut back by 4 bases and J by 7 bases. Germline CDR1 reads SQVTM; CDR2 reads ANQGSEA. The chain's CDR3 is CSVGGRALYGELFF. The CDR3 nucleotides are TGCAGCGTTGGCGGGAGGGCCTTGTACGGGGAGCTGTTTTTT.

J is TRBJ2-3 and V is TRBV19; maybe TRBD1 (5 bases). Trimming took off 3 bases at V and 4 bases at J, with 11 bases between the two ends. This CDR3 comprises 14 residues. Germline CDR1 and CDR2: LNHDA and SQIVND (reference sequence). The CDR3 loop is CASSINRFADTQYF. The CDR3 DNA follows: TGTGCCAGTAGTATTAACAGGTTCGCAGATACGCAGTATTTT.

V and J are TRBV11-1 and TRBJ2-7; TRBD2 matches 8 bases. CDR1 is SGHAT, CDR2 FQDESV, per germline (reference sequence). The CDR3 consists of 13 residues. Trimming at V came to 4 bases and at J to 5 bases, leaving 4 bases not matched to a gene. Written as DNA, the CDR3 is TGTGCCAGCAGCTCGGGAGGGCGGGACGAGCAGTACTTC. Residues: CASSSGGRDEQYF.

The V gene is TRBV6-5, the J gene TRBJ2-3; no clear D. CDR1 is MNHEY, CDR2 SVGAGI, per germline. The CDR3 sequence is 14 residues long. V gave up 2 bases and J gave up 0 bases, with 6 bases separating them. CDR3 in amino acids: CASSYDGSTDTQYF. As DNA, the CDR3 is TGTGCCAGCAGTTACGATGGGAGCACAGATACGCAGTATTTT.

This sequence joins TRBV5-1 and TRBJ2-3; D tentatively reads TRBD1 or TRBD2 (6 bases each). The CDR3 is made up of 16 amino acids. The ends were cut back, 5 bases at V and 0 bases at J, with 16 bases in the middle. CDR1 is SGHRS and CDR2 is YFSETQ in the germline V gene. The CDR3 loop is CASSSGGRGSTDTQYF. The CDR3 bases are TGCGCCAGCAGTAGTGGGGGGCGAGGGAGCACAGATACGCAGTATTTT.

The rearrangement links TRBV27 to TRBJ2-7; the match to TRBD2 covers 8 bases. Per germline, CDR1 MNHEY and CDR2 SMNVEV (reference sequence). With V trimmed by 2 bases and J by 2 bases, 5 bases remained unmatched. The CDR3 extends over 15 amino acids. The CDR3: CASSLTAGGAYEQYF. DNA of the CDR3: TGTGCCAGCAGTTTAACGGCGGGAGGTGCCTACGAGCAGTACTTC.

This chain joins TRBV12-2 and TRBJ2-1. TRBV12-2 is a recognized pseudogene. The CDR3 is 12 residues long. CDR3 sequence (DNA): TGTGCAAGGAGGGCAGGGTACAATGAGCAGTTCTTC. Its translation is CARRAGYNEQFF.

The V gene is TRBV6-5, the J gene TRBJ2-5; D possibly uses TRBD1 or TRBD2 (5 bases each). The germline V gene encodes CDR1 MNHEY and CDR2 SVGAGI. The CDR3 is 14 residues long. Deletions cut 4 bases from V and 1 base from J, with 10 bases between. CDR3 nucleotides: TGTGCCAGCAGTTCTGGGACCGTCCAAGAGACCCAGTACTTC. This encodes CASSSGTVQETQYF.

This chain joins TRBV12-5 and TRBJ1-1, with D possibly matching TRBD1 (6 bases). CDR3 length: 14 amino acids. V was cut by 3 bases and J by 0 bases, with 8 bases left in between. Germline assignment: CDR1 LGHNT and CDR2 FRNRAP. CDR3 sequence (DNA): TGTGCTAGTGGTTTCCAGGGGATGAACACTGAAGCTTTCTTT. This codes for CASGFQGMNTEAFF.

A few counts support this clone. The rearrangement links TRBV2 to TRBJ1-5; D may be TRBD1 (5 bases). Germline CDR1 reads SNHLY; CDR2 reads FYNNEI. The CDR3 covers 16 residues. V shed 5 bases and J shed 0 bases, with 14 bases lying between them. The CDR3 is CASSMGGRISNQPQHF. DNA of the CDR3: TGTGCCAGCAGTATGGGGGGACGGATTAGCAATCAGCCCCAGCATTTT.

The chain recombines TRBV9 with TRBJ2-7; 7 nucleotides line up with TRBD1. The junction had 3 bases not matched to a gene; V was cut back by 3 bases and J by 6 bases. The CDR3 is made up of 12 amino acids. Germline loops: CDR1 SGDLS, CDR2 YYNGEE. This CDR3 reads CASSAPGGEQYF. The DNA of the CDR3 is TGTGCCAGCAGCGCTCCAGGGGGCGAGCAGTACTTC. Complete variable domain (other parts from reference TRBV9 and TRBJ2-7): DSGVTQTPKHLITATGQRVTLRCSPRSGDLSVYWYQQSLDQGLQFLIQYYNGEERAKGNILERFSAQQFPDLHSELNLSSLELGDSALYFCASSAPGGEQYFGPGTRLTVT.

This chain connects TRBV19 to TRBJ1-5, with no clear D. The germline gives CDR1 LNHDA, CDR2 SQIVND (reference sequence). CDR3 length: 18 amino acids. The germline V and J ends were trimmed by 2 bases and 0 bases, with 17 bases remaining between them. CDR3 amino acids: CASSIIPYHLDSNQPQHF. DNA of the CDR3: TGTGCCAGTAGTATAATCCCTTATCATCTGGATAGCAATCAGCCCCAGCATTTT.

The chain employs TRBV18 and TRBJ2-7; 10 bases are shared with TRBD1. The J segment lost 2 bases and the V segment lost 6 bases, leaving 10 bases of the junction unmatched. This CDR3 has 16 amino acids. CDR1 and CDR2 from the germline V gene are KGHSH and LQKENI. CDR3 sequence: CASSHTGTGEPYEQYF. The CDR3 region has the DNA TGTGCCAGCTCCCATACCGGGACAGGGGAACCCTACGAGCAGTACTTC.